What follows are 19 T cell receptor beta chains derived from one specimen sequenced in a study of identical twins' blood T cells. TCRdb re-analysed the 5' RACE reads in MiXCR, keeping a single row per CDR3 protein. This table holds hundreds of thousands of distinct CDR3 sequences, under 30% found once. The sample taken for sequencing was PBMCs. These receptors were obtained from a woman aged 18-55 years in good health.

This chain uses TRBV20-1 with TRBJ1-2; 7 bases align to TRBD1. Per germline, CDR1 DFQATT and CDR2 SNEGSKA (reference sequence). V lost 0 bases and J lost 10; bases outside the gene matches: 8. The CDR3 length is 13 residues. CDR3 in amino acids: CSAREGGQVNYTF. The CDR3 nucleotides are TGCAGTGCTAGAGAGGGTGGACAGGTTAACTACACCTTC.

This clonotype has ten or more counts. The genes are TRBV29-1 and TRBJ1-1; tentative D call: TRBD1 (5 bases). Germline CDR1 reads SQVTM; CDR2 reads ANQGSEA. Trimming left V 4 bases short and J 7 bases short, with 19 bases between. The CDR3 spans 14 residues. CDR3: CSVARGTPGGEAFF. In DNA form, the CDR3 reads TGCAGCGTTGCCCGAGGCACCCCGGGGGGTGAAGCTTTCTTT.

A note on this clonotype: A much larger clone differs from this one at a single base, so this may be a read error. The chain recombines TRBV19 with TRBJ2-3, with D unclear. The germline gives CDR1 LNHDA, CDR2 SQIVND (reference sequence). The CDR3 has 13 amino acids. CDR3 nucleotide sequence: TGTACCAGTAGTATCGGGTTTGGTGATACGCAGTATTTT. As protein: CTSSIGFGDTQYF. The whole variable domain, filled in from reference TRBV19 and TRBJ2-3, reads DGGITQSPKYLFRKEGQNVTLSCEQNLNHDAMYWYRQDPGQGLRLIYYSQIVNDFQKGDIAEGYSVSREKKESFPLTVTSAQKNPTAFYLCTSSIGFGDTQYFGPGTRLTVL.

This chain joins TRBV29-1 and TRBJ1-2, with D possibly being TRBD1 (6 bases). The V and J ends lost 4 bases and 5 bases respectively, with 11 bases between them. The CDR3 extends over 12 amino acids. In germline, CDR1 is SQVTM, CDR2 ANQGSEA. CDR3 sequence: CSVGGGSYGYTF. The CDR3 DNA reads as TGCAGCGTTGGAGGGGGTAGTTATGGCTACACCTTC.

This chain uses TRBV29-1 with TRBJ1-2; possibly TRBD1 for D (6 bases). The CDR3 consists of 14 residues. V lost 6 bases and J 2 bases, leaving 16 bases between the germline ends. Germline V gene data show CDR1 as SQVTM and CDR2 as ANQGSEA. The CDR3 DNA sequence: TGCAGCGTGCCAACCAGGGGCCTAAACTATGGCTACACCTTC. This encodes CSVPTRGLNYGYTF.

The V and J genes are TRBV11-2 and TRBJ2-5; 8 bases agree with TRBD2. The CDR3 contains 16 residues. CDR1 and CDR2 (germline): SGHAT, FQNNGV. The V segment lost 2 bases and the J segment 5 bases; nucleotides outside the gene matches: 10. The DNA of the CDR3 is TGTGCCAGCAGCTTAAGACGGGGGGGAAATAACGAGACCCAGTACTTC. Translating gives CASSLRRGGNNETQYF.

V gene TRBV4-2 combines with J gene TRBJ1-1, with D possibly matching TRBD1 (6 bases). V was cut by 3 bases and J by 4 bases, with 12 bases left in between. Germline CDR1 LGHNA, CDR2 YNFKEQ. This CDR3 spans 14 amino acids. DNA for the CDR3: TGTGCCAGCAGCCATTTCAAGGGGGGCACTGAAGCTTTCTTT. Encoded protein: CASSHFKGGTEAFF.

The chain has TRBV13 and TRBJ2-1, with 9 bases lining up with TRBD2. Germline V lookup: CDR1 PRHDT, CDR2 FYEKMQ (reference sequence). The V gene end was trimmed by 4 bases and the J gene end by 14 bases; junction bases not matched to a gene: 9. This CDR3 comprises 13 residues. The CDR3 nucleotides read TGTGCCAGCAGCTCGGGACTAGCAAAGGATGAGTTCTTC. Translated, it gives CASSSGLAKDEFF.

J is TRBJ1-1 and V is TRBV10-3; TRBD1 might be the D (6 bases). CDR3 length: 13 residues. The germline gives CDR1 ENHRY, CDR2 SYGVKD. With 3 bases removed from V and 6 bases from J, the gap between germline ends came to 11 bases. The CDR3 protein is CAISEGRGAEAFF. The CDR3 bases are TGTGCCATCAGTGAAGGCAGGGGCGCTGAAGCTTTCTTT.

V and J are TRBV27 and TRBJ1-4; D unresolved. CDR1 is MNHEY, CDR2 SMNVEV, per germline (reference sequence). The germline V and J ends were trimmed by 0 bases and 4 bases, with 6 bases remaining between them. The CDR3 extends over 14 amino acids. The CDR3 DNA follows: TGTGCCAGCAGTTTATCACGGTTTAATGAAAAACTGTTTTTT. Translation: CASSLSRFNEKLFF.

This clonotype was counted ten times or more. The chain links TRBV10-3 to TRBJ2-5, with D unresolved. The CDR3 has 13 residues. V lost 5 bases to trimming and J lost 1 base, with 8 bases between them. Germline lookup yields CDR1 ENHRY and CDR2 SYGVKD. CDR3 nucleotide sequence: TGTGCCATCAGTTTCGCGGTCCAAGAGACCCAGTACTTC. Translating gives CAISFAVQETQYF.

The CDR3 DNA follows: TGCGCCAGCAGCTTGGGTCTTAGCGGCCCCTACAATGAGCAGTTCTTC. This encodes CASSLGLSGPYNEQFF. This chain uses TRBV5-1 with TRBJ2-1; maybe TRBD2 (6 bases). Trimming took 0 bases from V and 2 from J, leaving 12 bases between them. This CDR3 region has 16 residues. Germline CDR1 reads SGHRS; CDR2 reads YFSETQ.

This clonotype has a handful of counts. CDR3 bases: TGTGCCAGCACCCGGCCGGGCTATGGCTACACCTTC. Protein: CASTRPGYGYTF. This chain joins TRBV28 and TRBJ1-2; D not certain. Germline CDR1 is MDHEN and CDR2 is SYDVKM. The CDR3 has 12 amino acids. Trimming removed 7 bases from V and 4 bases from J, with 10 bases in between.

The CDR3 region is CASSSGLAAGELFF. For the CDR3, the DNA is TGTGCCAGCAGTTCGGGACTAGCAGCCGGGGAGCTGTTTTTT. This chain connects TRBV27 to TRBJ2-2; 9 bases agree with TRBD2. CDR3 length: 14 amino acids. The germline gives CDR1 MNHEY, CDR2 SMNVEV (reference sequence). The ends lost 4 bases at V and 6 bases at J; junction bases unmatched: 3.

This rearrangement joins TRBV27 to TRBJ2-4, with D unresolved. CDR3 length equals 14 residues. Germline V CDR1 and CDR2: MNHEY, SMNVEV (reference sequence). The V end was cut by 6 bases, the J end by 7 bases, with 16 bases between. CDR3 protein: CASSVRSVGNIQYF. The CDR3 coding sequence is TGTGCCAGCAGCGTGAGATCCGTGGGTAACATTCAGTACTTC.

The chain is built from TRBV7-9 and TRBJ1-1; no definite D call. The ends were cut back, 1 base at V and 7 bases at J, with 10 bases in the middle. CDR1 is SEHNR and CDR2 is FQNEAQ in the germline V gene (reference sequence). CDR3 length equals 13 residues. This CDR3 is CASSLDSGDEAFF. The CDR3 DNA reads TGTGCCAGCAGCTTAGATAGCGGGGATGAAGCTTTCTTT. The full variable domain, in which reference TRBV7-9 and TRBJ1-1 provide the parts outside the CDR3, is DTGVSQNPRHKITKRGQNVTFRCDPISEHNRLYWYRQTLGQGPEFLTYFQNEAQLEKSRLLSDRFSAERPKGSFSTLEIQRTEQGDSAMYLCASSLDSGDEAFFGQGTRLTVV.

This clonotype was detected once. The V call is TRBV7-9, the J call TRBJ2-4; no reliable D call. V lost 8 bases, J lost 2 bases, and 13 bases lay in between. In germline, CDR1 is SEHNR, CDR2 FQNEAQ (reference sequence). The CDR3 has 14 residues. CDR3 amino acids: CASSSELTKNIQYF. For the CDR3, the DNA is TGTGCCAGCTCGAGCGAGCTGACCAAAAACATTCAGTACTTC.

V usage is TRBV5-5 and J usage is TRBJ1-5, with 7 bases that match TRBD1. The CDR3 has 16 amino acids. Germline values: CDR1 SGHKS, CDR2 YYEKEE (reference sequence). Trimming cost V 1 base and J 2 bases; bases outside gene matches: 6. CDR3 in DNA: TGTGCCAGCAGCTTGATTGGAGGGGGCGGCAATCAGCCCCAGCATTTT. It codes for CASSLIGGGGNQPQHF.

This clonotype was found many times. The CDR3, as DNA: TGCAGCGTCAGGGACAGGGGGTGGTTGAACACTGAAGCTTTCTTT. Its protein product is CSVRDRGWLNTEAFF. The chain couples TRBV29-1 to TRBJ1-1, with TRBD1 matching 11 bases. V shed 6 bases and J 0 bases; nucleotides not matched to a gene: 6. CDR3 length equals 15 residues. Germline-derived CDR1 and CDR2 are SQVTM and ANQGSEA. The variable domain in full, completed from reference TRBV29-1 and TRBJ1-1, reads SAVISQKPSRDICQRGTSLTIQCQVDSQVTMMFWYRQQPGQSLTLIATANQGSEATYESGFVIDKFPISRPNLTFSTLTVSNMSPEDSSIYLCSVRDRGWLNTEAFFGQGTRLTVV.